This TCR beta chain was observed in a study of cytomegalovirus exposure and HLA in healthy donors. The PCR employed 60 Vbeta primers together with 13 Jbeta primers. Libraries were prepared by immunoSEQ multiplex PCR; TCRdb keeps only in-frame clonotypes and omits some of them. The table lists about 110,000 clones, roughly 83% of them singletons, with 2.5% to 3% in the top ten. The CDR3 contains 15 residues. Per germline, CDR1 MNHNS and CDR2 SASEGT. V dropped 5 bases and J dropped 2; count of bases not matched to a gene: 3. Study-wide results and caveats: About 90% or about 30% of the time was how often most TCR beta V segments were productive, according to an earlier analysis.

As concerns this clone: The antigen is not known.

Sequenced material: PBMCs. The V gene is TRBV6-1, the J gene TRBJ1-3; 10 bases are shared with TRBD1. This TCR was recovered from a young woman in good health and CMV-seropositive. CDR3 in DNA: TGTGCCAGCAGTCCAGACAGGGGGCCTGGAAACACCATATATTTT. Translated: CASSPDRGPGNTIYF.